The entry below describes one TCR beta chain. Its cognate antigen is unknown. The data belong to a study of blood T cells in healthy people across ages. Study information: In model experiments, template switching was able to capture about one barcoded beta molecule for every two T cells that were present. Study outcomes and limitations: Aged donors had fewer naive CD4+ cells and lower diversity than long-lived donors. The study regarded diversity estimates from one million T cells as underestimates.

CDR3 length: 18 residues. Drawing of peripheral blood yielded approximately 10 milliliters from each donor. Alongside a J-beta primer mix, a sample-barcoded 5' primer served in a second PCR lasting about 6 to 11 cycles. TCRdb used MiXCR to reprocess the 5' RACE reads, holding one entry per CDR3 protein. The sample includes some 1.5 million distinct CDR3 sequences, approximately 28% of them seen just once. The material sequenced was blood. The chain carries TRBV21-1 and TRBJ1-2; the table gives TRBD1 as D, unverified against the DNA. TRBV21-1 is shown as a pseudogene. This clonotype was obtained from a woman in her thirties in good health. This CDR3 is CASSKASWNRAAPYGYTF. The CDR3 DNA follows: TGTGCCAGCAGCAAAGCGTCGTGGAACAGGGCGGCCCCCTATGGCTACACCTTC.